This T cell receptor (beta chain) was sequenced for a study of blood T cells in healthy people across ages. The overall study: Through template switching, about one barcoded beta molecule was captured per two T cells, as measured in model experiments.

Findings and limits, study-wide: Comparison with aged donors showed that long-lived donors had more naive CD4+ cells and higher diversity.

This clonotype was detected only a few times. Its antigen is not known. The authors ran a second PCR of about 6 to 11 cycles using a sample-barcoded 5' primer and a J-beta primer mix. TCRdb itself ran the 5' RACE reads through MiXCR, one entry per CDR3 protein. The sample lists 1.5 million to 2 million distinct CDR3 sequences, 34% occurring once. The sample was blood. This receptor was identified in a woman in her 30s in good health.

CDR3 DNA sequence: TGTGCCAGCAGTGCTGGGACTAGCGGGGGAAGTAATACGCAGTATTTT. Protein product: CASSAGTSGGSNTQYF. This rearrangement joins TRBV2 to TRBJ2-3, with 14 positions matching TRBD2. This CDR3 region has 16 residues. The V segment lost 4 bases and the J segment 7 bases; nucleotides outside the gene matches: 7. Germline values: CDR1 SNHLY, CDR2 FYNNEI.